Shown below are 10 T cell receptor beta chains from a single sample sequenced in a study of blood T cell repertoires in COVID-19. Repertoires were generated with immunoSEQ multiplex PCR, while TCRdb's copy carries only in-frame clones and drops some. The repertoire holds approximately 170,000 clones, with 80% to 85% as singletons. Material for sequencing was peripheral blood. Receptor source: a man between 65 and 85 years old with active or convalescent COVID-19.

V usage is TRBV6-6 and J usage is TRBJ2-1; D may be TRBD1 (5 bases). V lost 7 bases and J lost 3, with 10 bases in between. The CDR3 contains 13 residues. Germline CDR1 MNHNY, CDR2 SVGAGI (reference sequence). The CDR3 DNA is TGTGCCAGCAAAGACAGCCGCTACAATGAGCAGTTCTTC. The encoded protein is CASKDSRYNEQFF.

The chain is built from TRBV5-1 and TRBJ1-1; no definite D call. CDR1 and CDR2 (germline): SGHRS, YFSETQ. The V end lost 5 bases, the J end lost 2 bases, and 16 bases lay between the germline ends. This CDR3 is built from 15 residues. CDR3 sequence reads: CASRVVADLNTEAFF. The CDR3 DNA sequence: TGCGCCAGCAGGGTCGTAGCGGACCTTAACACTGAAGCTTTCTTT.

This clone occurred once. V is TRBV5-1 and J is TRBJ2-1; 10 bases are shared with TRBD2. CDR3 length: 15 amino acids. CDR1 SGHRS and CDR2 YFSETQ come from the germline V gene. V lost 0 bases and J lost 8; bases outside the gene matches: 5. CDR3 nucleotides: TGCGCCAGCAGCTTGGGGCTAGCGGGGGCGGATGAGCAGTTCTTC. This encodes CASSLGLAGADEQFF. Full variable domain (remainder filled in from reference TRBV5-1 and TRBJ2-1): KAGVTQTPRYLIKTRGQQVTLSCSPISGHRSVSWYQQTPGQGLQFLFEYFSETQRNKGNFPGRFSGRQFSNSRSEMNVSTLELGDSALYLCASSLGLAGADEQFFGPGTRLTVL.

This clone occurred a few times. V is TRBV2 and J is TRBJ1-4, with 8 bases identical to TRBD1. V shed 6 bases, J shed 8 bases, and the junction held 2 bases outside the gene matches. The germline V gene has CDR1 SNHLY and CDR2 FYNNEI. This CDR3 has 12 amino acids. The CDR3 spells CASSPGGEKLFF. CDR3 nucleotides: TGTGCCAGCAGCCCAGGGGGCGAAAAACTGTTTTTT.

The gene calls are TRBV7-2 and TRBJ1-5, with D possibly matching TRBD1 (5 bases). V lost 1 base, J lost 2 bases, and 9 bases lay in between. CDR3 size: 15 residues. CDR1 is SGHTA and CDR2 is FQGNSA in the germline V gene. Here the CDR3 DNA reads TGTGCCAGCAGCTTAGACGGGGGTCGCAATCAGCCCCAGCATTTT. This translates into CASSLDGGRNQPQHF.

The rearrangement joins TRBV5-1 to TRBJ1-1; weak D call: TRBD1 (6 bases). The V gene's germline CDR1 is SGHRS and CDR2 YFSETQ. This CDR3 comprises 15 residues. V lost 5 bases and J 1 base, leaving 15 bases between the germline ends. The CDR3 protein is CASSIRDITNTEAFF. The DNA for the CDR3 is TGCGCCAGCAGTATCAGGGACATCACGAACACTGAAGCTTTCTTT.

The rearrangement uses TRBV5-1 and TRBJ2-3, with D maybe TRBD1 (6 bases). Germline V gene sequence: CDR1 SGHRS, CDR2 YFSETQ. The CDR3 contains 14 residues. Trimming took off 7 bases at V and 2 bases at J, with 14 bases between the two ends. The CDR3 DNA reads TGCGCCAGCTACCGGGGACAAATCACAGATACGCAGTATTTT. Residues: CASYRGQITDTQYF.

J is TRBJ2-7 and V is TRBV5-1; D may be TRBD1 (5 bases). With 1 base removed from V and 0 bases from J, the gap between germline ends came to 11 bases. The CDR3 consists of 15 residues. Germline CDR1 SGHRS, CDR2 YFSETQ. Here the CDR3 reads CASSLITGSSYEQYF. The DNA of the CDR3 is TGCGCCAGCAGCTTGATTACAGGATCCTCCTACGAGCAGTACTTC.

The V gene is TRBV10-2, the J gene TRBJ1-2, with TRBD1 identical over 7 bases. Trimming took 3 bases from V and 2 from J; bases not matched to a gene: 3. CDR3 length: 14 residues. Looked up from germline, CDR1 is WSHSY and CDR2 is SAAADI. The CDR3 region is CASSDGQANYGYTF. In DNA form, the CDR3 reads TGCGCCAGCAGTGATGGACAGGCAAACTATGGCTACACCTTC.

The chain uses TRBV7-2 and TRBJ2-7; the match to TRBD2 covers 8 bases. The germline V gene has CDR1 SGHTA and CDR2 FQGNSA. The CDR3 consists of 15 residues. J lost 2 bases, V lost 3 bases, and 6 bases had no gene match. This CDR3 is CASSFSTSGAYEQYF. In DNA form, the CDR3 reads TGTGCCAGCAGCTTTTCTACTAGCGGTGCCTACGAGCAGTACTTC. The entire variable domain, with the rest obtained from reference TRBV7-2 and TRBJ2-7, is as follows: GAGVSQSPSNKVTEKGKDVELRCDPISGHTALYWYRQSLGQGLEFLIYFQGNSAPDKSGLPSDRFSAERTGGSVSTLTIQRTQQEDSAVYLCASSFSTSGAYEQYFGPGTRLTVT.